The present T cell receptor beta chain was sequenced within a study of T-cell reconstitution after alpha-beta-depleted transplantation in children. Unique molecular identifiers were used to barcode this TCRbeta library. Each CDR3 protein is one row after TCRdb ran MiXCR on the PCR reads. The data hold approximately 390,000 distinct CDR3 sequences, with roughly 11% observed a single time. Trimming pared 7 bases from V and 8 bases from J, leaving 17 bases between. The CDR3 sequence is 13 residues long. This clonotype appeared a few times. This clonotype was obtained from a human donor who donated a stem cell graft to a child with acute myeloid leukemia. This sequence joins TRBV12-3 or TRBV12-4 and TRBJ1-2; a weak D match, TRBD1 (5 bases). This specimen was PBMCs from the stem cell graft donor, taken from the stem cell graft. DNA for the CDR3: TGTGCCAGCAATCCCCGGGACGCAGGCGGCTACACCTTC. This encodes CASNPRDAGGYTF.